Each of the 28 T cell receptor beta chains below was sequenced from the same sample in a study of Ad26.COV2.S vaccination and SARS-CoV-2 variants. Sample treatment: around 19 received Ad26.COV2.S at low or high dose, single or two shots; about 5 received placebo; per-sample allocation not given. Following the first vaccine or placebo injection, samples were taken on day 63. Assay: immunoSEQ multiplex PCR; the TCRdb copy retains only in-frame clones and omits some. This table has fewer than 400,000 clones, just under 85% appearing once. The sample in question was peripheral blood, obtained in a trial of Ad26.COV2.S vaccine versus placebo. Receptor source: a person between 18 and 65 years old who received the Ad26.COV2.S COVID-19 vaccine or a placebo.

The rearrangement links TRBV11-3 to TRBJ2-5; D remains unclear. Trimming took off 2 bases at V and 4 bases at J, with 5 bases between the two ends. Germline CDR1 is SGHNT and CDR2 is YENEEA. This CDR3 comprises 12 residues. The CDR3, as DNA: TGTGCCAGCAGCTTATCTTCAGAGACCCAGTACTTC. Translated, it gives CASSLSSETQYF.

The chain has TRBV2 and TRBJ2-4, with TRBD1 matching over 8 bases. CDR3 size: 16 residues. V lost 2 bases to trimming and J lost 11 bases; unmatched junction nucleotides: 14. Germline lookup yields CDR1 SNHLY and CDR2 FYNNEI. In nucleotides, the CDR3 is TGTGCCAGCAGTGAACCCCGGGACAGGTGGGGGACCGTTCAGTACTTC. Residues: CASSEPRDRWGTVQYF.

The CDR3 loop is CASSNNLPGSGYGYTF. In nucleotides, the CDR3 is TGTGCCAGCAGTAACAATTTACCAGGGTCGGGCTATGGCTACACCTTC. The chain recombines TRBV27 with TRBJ1-2, with D perhaps TRBD1 (5 bases). The V gene's germline CDR1 is MNHEY and CDR2 SMNVEV (reference sequence). The CDR3 runs to 16 residues. The germline V and J ends were trimmed by 5 bases and 4 bases, with 20 bases remaining between them.

As DNA, the CDR3 is TGTGCCAGCAGCTTAGGCCTTTTTTACAATGAGCAGTTCTTC. The encoded protein is CASSLGLFYNEQFF. The chain carries TRBV13 and TRBJ2-1, with D hard to call. CDR1 and CDR2 from the germline V gene are PRHDT and FYEKMQ (reference sequence). V lost 0 bases and J 4 bases, leaving 7 bases between the germline ends. The CDR3 runs to 14 residues.

This sequence joins TRBV3-1 (or the pseudogene TRBV3-2) and TRBJ2-7; D might be TRBD2 (7 bases). This CDR3 comprises 13 residues. CDR1 LGHDT and CDR2 YNNKEL come from the germline V gene (reference sequence). The germline V and J ends were trimmed by 7 bases and 3 bases, with 13 bases remaining between them. This CDR3 is CASTARGGYEQYF. Written as DNA, the CDR3 is TGTGCCAGCACCGCGAGGGGGGGCTACGAGCAGTACTTC.

The chain couples TRBV4-1 to TRBJ2-2; D remains unclear. There are 15 residues in the CDR3. Germline V lookup: CDR1 MGHRA, CDR2 YSYEKL. Trimming pared 3 bases from V and 1 base from J, leaving 9 bases between. For the CDR3, the DNA is TGCGCCAGCAGCCAGGTTTCCGGGAACACCGGGGAGCTGTTTTTT. This gives the protein CASSQVSGNTGELFF.

The chain combines TRBV7-9 with TRBJ2-1; D gene uncertain. The CDR3 spans 16 residues. From germline, CDR1 is SEHNR and CDR2 FQNEAQ (reference sequence). Deletions cut 6 bases from V and 4 bases from J, with 19 bases between. The CDR3 is CASRGRTEISYNEQFF. The CDR3, as DNA: TGTGCCAGCAGGGGTAGGACGGAGATTTCTTACAATGAGCAGTTCTTC.

This clone was seen more than once but under ten times. This chain joins TRBV19 and TRBJ2-6; D is possibly TRBD1 or TRBD2 (5 bases each). With 8 bases removed from V and 2 bases from J, the gap between germline ends came to 10 bases. CDR3 size: 14 residues. The germline V gene has CDR1 LNHDA and CDR2 SQIVND (reference sequence). CDR3 in DNA: TGTGCCAGTGGGGGTAGCGCTGGGGCCAACGTCCTGACTTTC. Its translation is CASGGSAGANVLTF.

CDR3 residues: CASSGSGQGAATNEKLFF. Written as DNA, the CDR3 is TGTGCCAGCAGTGGTTCTGGGCAGGGCGCTGCAACTAATGAAAAACTGTTTTTT. The rearrangement joins TRBV7-9 to TRBJ1-4, with a tentative D call TRBD1 (5 bases). There are 18 residues in the CDR3. Germline V gene data show CDR1 as SEHNR and CDR2 as FQNEAQ (reference sequence). Trimming removed 6 bases from V and 0 bases from J, with 20 bases in between. Full variable domain (rest looked up from reference TRBV7-9 and TRBJ1-4): DTGVSQNPRHKITKRGQNVTFRCDPISEHNRLYWYRQTLGQGPEFLTYFQNEAQLEKSRLLSDRFSAERPKGSFSTLEIQRTEQGDSAMYLCASSGSGQGAATNEKLFFGSGTQLSVL.

This chain uses TRBV6-5 with TRBJ2-7; 10 bases agree with TRBD2. Per germline, CDR1 MNHEY and CDR2 SVGAGI. J gave up 0 bases and V 6 bases, and 5 bases lay outside the gene matches. The CDR3 length is 15 residues. CDR3 in DNA: TGTGCCAGCAGGGGGGGACTAGCGCCCTCCTACGAGCAGTACTTC. It specifies CASRGGLAPSYEQYF.

The rearrangement joins TRBV2 to TRBJ1-6; weak D call: TRBD1 (6 bases). Germline V gene data show CDR1 as SNHLY and CDR2 as FYNNEI. The CDR3 length is 15 residues. Trimming shortened V by 1 base and J by 6 bases, and 10 bases separated the two germline ends. CDR3 protein: CASSEEGGPNSPLHF. CDR3 in DNA: TGTGCCAGCAGTGAAGAAGGGGGGCCTAATTCACCCCTCCACTTT. The complete variable domain, with remaining parts taken from reference TRBV2 and TRBJ1-6, reads EPEVTQTPSHQVTQMGQEVILRCVPISNHLYFYWYRQILGQKVEFLVSFYNNEISEKSEIFDDQFSVERPDGSNFTLKIRSTKLEDSAMYFCASSEEGGPNSPLHFGNGTRLTVT.

The sample holds one count of this clone. The rearrangement uses TRBV7-9 and TRBJ2-3, with 7 bases aligning to TRBD2. Germline V CDR1 and CDR2: SEHNR, FQNEAQ (reference sequence). With 7 bases clipped from V and 6 bases from J, the junction kept 10 bases outside the gene matches. The CDR3 is 14 residues long. CDR3 DNA: TGTGCCAGCACCTCAGCGGGGACTCTCGATACGCAGTATTTT. The encoded protein is CASTSAGTLDTQYF. Full variable domain (rest looked up from reference TRBV7-9 and TRBJ2-3): DTGVSQNPRHKITKRGQNVTFRCDPISEHNRLYWYRQTLGQGPEFLTYFQNEAQLEKSRLLSDRFSAERPKGSFSTLEIQRTEQGDSAMYLCASTSAGTLDTQYFGPGTRLTVL.

The CDR3 nucleotides read TGTGCCAGCAGTGAAGCGCTTCAAGGGAACACTGAAGCTTTCTTT. Its protein is CASSEALQGNTEAFF. V gene TRBV2 combines with J gene TRBJ1-1, with D uncertain. The CDR3 loop spans 15 amino acids. Trimming pared 0 bases from V and 1 base from J, leaving 9 bases between. CDR1 is SNHLY and CDR2 is FYNNEI in the germline V gene.

This chain uses TRBV2 with TRBJ1-2; TRBD1 might be the D (6 bases). The CDR3 totals 14 residues. V was clipped by 4 bases and J by 2 bases, with 11 bases between them. CDR1 is SNHLY and CDR2 is FYNNEI in the germline V gene. The CDR3 is CASSGRGQNYGYTF. CDR3 nucleotides: TGTGCCAGCAGTGGGAGAGGACAGAACTATGGCTACACCTTC.

The chain couples TRBV2 to TRBJ2-7, with 8 bases identical to TRBD2. Germline lookup yields CDR1 SNHLY and CDR2 FYNNEI. V was clipped by 6 bases and J by 3 bases; unmatched bases: 7. CDR3 size: 14 residues. Here the CDR3 DNA reads TGTGCCAGCAGCGGGACTAGTAAGATCTACGAGCAGTACTTC. Translated: CASSGTSKIYEQYF.

On this clone itself: Other DNA variants within this sample encode the same CDR3. The chain combines TRBV5-5 with TRBJ1-1, with D uncertain. Trimming cost V 2 bases and J 2 bases, with 4 bases left between them. This CDR3 is built from 12 residues. In germline, CDR1 is SGHKS, CDR2 YYEKEE (reference sequence). In nucleotides, the CDR3 is TGTGCCAGCAGCTTACTCAACACTGAAGCTTTCTTT. As protein: CASSLLNTEAFF.

This chain uses TRBV18 with TRBJ2-7, with TRBD1 matching 7 bases. The germline gives CDR1 KGHSH, CDR2 LQKENI. Trimming cost V 4 bases and J 5 bases; bases outside gene matches: 8. CDR3 length: 14 residues. The CDR3 here is CASSRSDRVHEQYF. The DNA of the CDR3 is TGTGCCAGCTCACGGAGCGACAGGGTCCACGAGCAGTACTTC.

V and J are TRBV3-1 (or the pseudogene TRBV3-2) and TRBJ1-2; the match to TRBD1 covers 7 bases. V lost 1 base, J lost 4 bases, and 12 bases stayed unmatched. The CDR3 totals 17 residues. Germline CDR1 and CDR2: LGHDT and YNNKEL (reference sequence). The CDR3 DNA follows: TGTGCCAGCAGCCAAGCCTGGGACAGCCAAGGGGCCTATGGCTACACCTTC. Translating gives CASSQAWDSQGAYGYTF.

On this clone itself: The same CDR3 is also encoded by other DNA sequences in this sample. This rearrangement joins TRBV7-9 to TRBJ2-3; a possible D gene is TRBD1 (5 bases). V was clipped by 3 bases and J by 0 bases, with 7 bases between them. Germline CDR1 and CDR2: SEHNR and FQNEAQ (reference sequence). CDR3 length equals 14 residues. The CDR3 bases are TGTGCCAGCAGCTTTGACAGTAGCACAGATACGCAGTATTTT. Translating it yields CASSFDSSTDTQYF.

A few counts support this clone. V is TRBV29-1 and J is TRBJ1-2; D gene ambiguous. CDR3 size: 13 residues. V lost 5 bases, J lost 2 bases, and 12 bases lay in between. CDR1 and CDR2 from the germline V gene are SQVTM and ANQGSEA. This CDR3 reads CSVSRDSNYGYTF. CDR3 bases: TGCAGCGTTTCTCGGGATTCGAACTATGGCTACACCTTC.

V and J are TRBV4-2 and TRBJ2-5; a weak D match, TRBD2 (6 bases). Trimming left V 0 bases short and J 1 base short, with 18 bases between. The length of the CDR3 is 18 residues. Per germline, CDR1 LGHNA and CDR2 YNFKEQ. The CDR3 loop is CASSQELWAGRLQETQYF. The CDR3 nucleotides are TGTGCCAGCAGCCAAGAACTTTGGGCGGGGCGACTCCAAGAGACCCAGTACTTC.

This clone turned up a few times. V and J are TRBV5-1 and TRBJ1-1; maybe TRBD1 (5 bases). The length of the CDR3 is 14 residues. The germline gives CDR1 SGHRS, CDR2 YFSETQ. V gave up 2 bases and J gave up 5 bases, with 13 bases separating them. CDR3 residues: CASSFLGVQTEAFF. CDR3 in DNA: TGCGCCAGCAGCTTTTTAGGGGTGCAAACTGAAGCTTTCTTT. The full variable domain, completed using reference TRBV5-1 and TRBJ1-1, is KAGVTQTPRYLIKTRGQQVTLSCSPISGHRSVSWYQQTPGQGLQFLFEYFSETQRNKGNFPGRFSGRQFSNSRSEMNVSTLELGDSALYLCASSFLGVQTEAFFGQGTRLTVV.

This chain links TRBV24-1 with TRBJ2-5; weak D call: TRBD2 (7 bases). V gave up 4 bases and J gave up 5 bases, with 16 bases separating them. CDR1 and CDR2 from the germline V gene are KGHDR and SFDVKD. The CDR3 runs to 15 residues. In DNA form, the CDR3 reads TGTGCCACCAGTGAGGCGCGGGGGCCGGGGGAGACCCAGTACTTC. Translating it yields CATSEARGPGETQYF.

The DNA of the CDR3 is TGTGCCAGTAGTATAGGTCCGGGACCTCAATCCCGCTACGAGCAGTACTTC. Translated: CASSIGPGPQSRYEQYF. The chain combines TRBV19 with TRBJ2-7; D may correspond to TRBD1 or TRBD2 (5 bases each). CDR1 is LNHDA, CDR2 SQIVND, per germline (reference sequence). The CDR3 totals 17 residues. The ends were cut back, 1 base at V and 3 bases at J, with 19 bases in the middle.

The chain has TRBV19 and TRBJ2-7; TRBD2 matches 11 bases. The V gene's germline CDR1 is LNHDA and CDR2 SQIVND (reference sequence). The trim removed 2 bases at V and 5 bases at J, leaving 8 bases unmatched. The CDR3 runs to 16 residues. CDR3 loop: CASSIIRTSGRDEQYF. For the CDR3, the DNA is TGTGCCAGTAGTATAATCCGGACTAGCGGGCGCGACGAGCAGTACTTC.

J is TRBJ2-6 and V is TRBV13; TRBD1 is a possible D gene (6 bases). CDR1 PRHDT and CDR2 FYEKMQ come from the germline V gene (reference sequence). This CDR3 contains 18 residues. Trimming shortened V by 4 bases and J by 0 bases, and 16 bases separated the two germline ends. CDR3 nucleotide sequence: TGTGCCAGCAGCTGGGTCAGGGGTCGTATCTCTGGGGCCAACGTCCTGACTTTC. Translated, it gives CASSWVRGRISGANVLTF.

The chain carries TRBV5-4 and TRBJ1-1; D may be TRBD1 (5 bases). Germline assignment: CDR1 SGHNT and CDR2 YYREEE (reference sequence). The V and J ends lost 4 bases and 5 bases respectively, with 15 bases between them. The CDR3 has 14 amino acids. CDR3 DNA sequence: TGTGCCAGCAGCCCCGGGGGACGGGGGACTGAAGCTTTCTTT. Protein product: CASSPGGRGTEAFF.

This clone is deemed medium-sized. The chain combines TRBV5-1 with TRBJ2-7; no firm D call. V lost 0 bases and J lost 0, with 13 bases in between. The CDR3 contains 16 residues. The germline gives CDR1 SGHRS, CDR2 YFSETQ. The DNA for the CDR3 is TGCGCCAGCAGCTTGGGGCTGATGGGATCCTCCTACGAGCAGTACTTC. It specifies CASSLGLMGSSYEQYF.